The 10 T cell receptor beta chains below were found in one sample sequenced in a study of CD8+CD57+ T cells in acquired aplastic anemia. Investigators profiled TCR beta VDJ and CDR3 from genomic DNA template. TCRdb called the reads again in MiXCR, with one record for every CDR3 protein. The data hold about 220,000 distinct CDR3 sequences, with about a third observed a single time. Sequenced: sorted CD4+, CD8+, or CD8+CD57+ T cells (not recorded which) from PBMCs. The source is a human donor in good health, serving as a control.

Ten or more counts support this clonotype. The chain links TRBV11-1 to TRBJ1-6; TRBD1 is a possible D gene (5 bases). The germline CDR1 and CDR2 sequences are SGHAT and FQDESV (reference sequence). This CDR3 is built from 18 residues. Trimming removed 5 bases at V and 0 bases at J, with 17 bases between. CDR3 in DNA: TGTGCCAGCAGCCCCAAGGGTCAGGGTTACTCCTATAATTCACCCCTCCACTTT. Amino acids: CASSPKGQGYSYNSPLHF.

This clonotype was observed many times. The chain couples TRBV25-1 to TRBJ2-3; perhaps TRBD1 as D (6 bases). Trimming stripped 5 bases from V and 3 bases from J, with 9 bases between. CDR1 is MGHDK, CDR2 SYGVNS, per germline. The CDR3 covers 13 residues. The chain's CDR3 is CASSSQGTDTQYF. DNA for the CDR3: TGTGCCAGCAGTAGCCAGGGGACAGATACGCAGTATTTT. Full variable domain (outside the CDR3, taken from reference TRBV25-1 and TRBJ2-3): EADIYQTPRYLVIGTGKKITLECSQTMGHDKMYWYQQDPGMELHLIHYSYGVNSTEKGDLSSESTVSRIRTEHFPLTLESARPSHTSQYLCASSSQGTDTQYFGPGTRLTVL.

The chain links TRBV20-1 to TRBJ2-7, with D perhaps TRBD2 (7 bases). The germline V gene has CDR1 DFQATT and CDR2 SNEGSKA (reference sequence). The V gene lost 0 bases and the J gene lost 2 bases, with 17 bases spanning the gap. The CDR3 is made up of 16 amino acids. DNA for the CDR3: TGCAGTGCTAGAGAACGTCGGGGGGCTTTAACCTACGAGCAGTACTTC. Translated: CSARERRGALTYEQYF.

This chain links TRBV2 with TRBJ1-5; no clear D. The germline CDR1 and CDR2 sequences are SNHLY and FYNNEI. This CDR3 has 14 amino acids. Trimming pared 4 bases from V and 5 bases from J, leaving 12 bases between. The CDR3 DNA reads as TGTGCCAGCAGTGTGGGCGACCGGGATCAGCCCCAGCATTTT. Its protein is CASSVGDRDQPQHF.

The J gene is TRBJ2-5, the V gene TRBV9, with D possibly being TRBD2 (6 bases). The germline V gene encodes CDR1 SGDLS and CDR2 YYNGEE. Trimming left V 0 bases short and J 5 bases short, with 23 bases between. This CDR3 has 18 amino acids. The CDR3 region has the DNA TGTGCCAGCAGCGTAGCTGGGCTACGCGGGATTAATTTGGAGACCCAGTACTTC. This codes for CASSVAGLRGINLETQYF.

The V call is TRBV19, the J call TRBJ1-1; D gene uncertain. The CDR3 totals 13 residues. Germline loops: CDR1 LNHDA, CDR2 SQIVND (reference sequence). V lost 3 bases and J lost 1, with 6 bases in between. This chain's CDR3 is CASSMSPNTEAFF. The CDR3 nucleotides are TGTGCCAGTAGTATGAGTCCGAACACTGAAGCTTTCTTT.

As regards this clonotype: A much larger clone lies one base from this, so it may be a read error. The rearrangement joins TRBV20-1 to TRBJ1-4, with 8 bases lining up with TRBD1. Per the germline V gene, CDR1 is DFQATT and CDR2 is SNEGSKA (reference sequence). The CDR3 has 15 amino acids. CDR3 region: CRARDRQGSYEKLFF. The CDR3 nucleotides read TGCAGAGCTAGAGACCGACAGGGGAGTTATGAAAAACTGTTTTTT.

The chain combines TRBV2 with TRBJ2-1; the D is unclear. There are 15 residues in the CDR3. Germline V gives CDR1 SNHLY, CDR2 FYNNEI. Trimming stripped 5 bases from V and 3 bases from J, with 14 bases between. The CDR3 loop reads CASSPKGGNYNEQFF. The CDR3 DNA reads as TGTGCCAGCAGTCCAAAGGGTGGAAACTACAATGAGCAGTTCTTC.

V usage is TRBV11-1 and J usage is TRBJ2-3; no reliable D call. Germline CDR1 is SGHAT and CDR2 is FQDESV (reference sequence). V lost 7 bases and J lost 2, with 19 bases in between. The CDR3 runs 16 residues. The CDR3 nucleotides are TGTGCCAGCATCCCTTCTGACTCGTCGTCCACAGATACGCAGTATTTT. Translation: CASIPSDSSSTDTQYF.

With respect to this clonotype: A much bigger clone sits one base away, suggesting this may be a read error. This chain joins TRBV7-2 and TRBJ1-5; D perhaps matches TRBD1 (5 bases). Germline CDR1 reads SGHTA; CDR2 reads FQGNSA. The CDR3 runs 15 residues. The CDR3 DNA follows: TGTGCCAGCACCCAACGCGGGGGAGGCAATCAGCCCCGGCATTTT. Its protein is CASTQRGGGNQPRHF.